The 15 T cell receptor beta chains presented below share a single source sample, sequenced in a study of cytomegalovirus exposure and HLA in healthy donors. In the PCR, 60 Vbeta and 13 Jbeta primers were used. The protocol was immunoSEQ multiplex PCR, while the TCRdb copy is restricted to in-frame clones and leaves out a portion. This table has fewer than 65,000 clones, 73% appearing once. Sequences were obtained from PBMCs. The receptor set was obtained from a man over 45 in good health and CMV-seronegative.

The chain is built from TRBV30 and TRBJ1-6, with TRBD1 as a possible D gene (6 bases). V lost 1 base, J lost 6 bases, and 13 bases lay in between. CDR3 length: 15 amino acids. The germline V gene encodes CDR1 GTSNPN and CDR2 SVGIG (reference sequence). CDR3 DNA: TGTGCCTGGAGTGCCAGGGGCACGGGTAATTCACCCCTCCACTTT. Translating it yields CAWSARGTGNSPLHF. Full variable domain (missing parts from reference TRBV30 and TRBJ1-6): SQTIHQWPATLVQPVGSPLSLECTVEGTSNPNLYWYRQAAGRGLQLLFYSVGIGQISSEVPQNLSASRPQDRQFILSSKKLLLSDSGFYLCAWSARGTGNSPLHFGNGTRLTVT.

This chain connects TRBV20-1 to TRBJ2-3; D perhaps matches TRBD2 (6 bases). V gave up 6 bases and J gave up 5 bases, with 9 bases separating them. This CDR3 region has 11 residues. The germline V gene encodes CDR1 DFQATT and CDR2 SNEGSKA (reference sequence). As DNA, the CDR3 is TGCAGTGCGGAGGGCCGAGATACGCAGTATTTT. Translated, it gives CSAEGRDTQYF.

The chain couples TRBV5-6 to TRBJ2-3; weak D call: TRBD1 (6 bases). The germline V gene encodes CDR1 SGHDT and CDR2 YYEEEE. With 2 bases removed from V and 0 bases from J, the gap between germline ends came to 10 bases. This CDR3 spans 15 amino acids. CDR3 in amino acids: CASSLGGSSTDTQYF. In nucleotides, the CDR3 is TGTGCCAGCAGCTTAGGGGGTTCTAGCACAGATACGCAGTATTTT.

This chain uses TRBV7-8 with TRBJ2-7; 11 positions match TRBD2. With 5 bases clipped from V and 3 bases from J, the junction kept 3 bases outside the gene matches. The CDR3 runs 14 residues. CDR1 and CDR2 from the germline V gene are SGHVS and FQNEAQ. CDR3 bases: TGTGCCAGCAGCCCGGGGACTAGCGGCTACGAGCAGTACTTC. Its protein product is CASSPGTSGYEQYF.

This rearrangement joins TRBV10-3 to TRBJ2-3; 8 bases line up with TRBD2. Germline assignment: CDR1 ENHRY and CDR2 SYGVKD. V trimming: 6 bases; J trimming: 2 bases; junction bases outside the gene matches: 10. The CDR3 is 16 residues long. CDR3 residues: CAIRGRRTSTTDTQYF. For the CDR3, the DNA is TGTGCCATCAGGGGCCGTAGGACTAGCACCACAGATACGCAGTATTTT.

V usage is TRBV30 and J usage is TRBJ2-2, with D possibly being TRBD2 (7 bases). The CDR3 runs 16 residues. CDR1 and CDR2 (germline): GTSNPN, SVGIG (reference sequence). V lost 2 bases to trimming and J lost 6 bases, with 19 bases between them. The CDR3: CAWSPDVGGAAGELFF. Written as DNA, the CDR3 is TGTGCCTGGAGTCCGGATGTGGGGGGGGCCGCCGGGGAGCTGTTTTTT. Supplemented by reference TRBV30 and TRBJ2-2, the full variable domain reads SQTIHQWPATLVQPVGSPLSLECTVEGTSNPNLYWYRQAAGRGLQLLFYSVGIGQISSEVPQNLSASRPQDRQFILSSKKLLLSDSGFYLCAWSPDVGGAAGELFFGEGSRLTVL.

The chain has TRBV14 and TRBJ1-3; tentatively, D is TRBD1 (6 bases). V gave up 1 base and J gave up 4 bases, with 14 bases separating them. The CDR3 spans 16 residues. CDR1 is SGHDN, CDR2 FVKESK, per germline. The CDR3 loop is CASSQGSRGQGNTIYF. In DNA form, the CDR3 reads TGTGCCAGCAGCCAAGGTAGCAGGGGCCAAGGAAACACCATATATTTT.

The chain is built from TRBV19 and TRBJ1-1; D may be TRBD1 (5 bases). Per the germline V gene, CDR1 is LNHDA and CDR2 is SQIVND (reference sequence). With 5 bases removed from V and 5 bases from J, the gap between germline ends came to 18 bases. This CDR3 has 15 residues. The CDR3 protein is CASSPRTQGRTEAFF. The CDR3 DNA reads TGTGCCAGTAGTCCTCGGACACAAGGCCGGACTGAAGCTTTCTTT. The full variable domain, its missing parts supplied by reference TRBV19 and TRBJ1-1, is DGGITQSPKYLFRKEGQNVTLSCEQNLNHDAMYWYRQDPGQGLRLIYYSQIVNDFQKGDIAEGYSVSREKKESFPLTVTSAQKNPTAFYLCASSPRTQGRTEAFFGQGTRLTVV.

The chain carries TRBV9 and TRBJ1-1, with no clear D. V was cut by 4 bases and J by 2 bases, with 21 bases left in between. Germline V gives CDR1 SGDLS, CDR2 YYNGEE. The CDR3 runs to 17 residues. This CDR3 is CASSWEAGSGKNTEAFF. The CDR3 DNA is TGTGCCAGCAGCTGGGAAGCTGGGAGCGGGAAAAACACTGAAGCTTTCTTT.

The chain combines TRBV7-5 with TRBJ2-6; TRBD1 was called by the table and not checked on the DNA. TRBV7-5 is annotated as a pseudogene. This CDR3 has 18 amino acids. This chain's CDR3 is CARSLRDRPNSGANVLTF. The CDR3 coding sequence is TGTGCCAGAAGCTTGCGGGACAGACCCAACTCTGGGGCCAACGTCCTGACTTTC.

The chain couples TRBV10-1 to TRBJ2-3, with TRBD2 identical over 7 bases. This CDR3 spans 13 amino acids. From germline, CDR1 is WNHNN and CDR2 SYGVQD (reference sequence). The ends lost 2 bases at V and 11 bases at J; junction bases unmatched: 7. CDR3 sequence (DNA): TGCGCCAGCAGTGAGCAGGTAGCGGGCCAGCAGTATTTT. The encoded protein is CASSEQVAGQQYF.

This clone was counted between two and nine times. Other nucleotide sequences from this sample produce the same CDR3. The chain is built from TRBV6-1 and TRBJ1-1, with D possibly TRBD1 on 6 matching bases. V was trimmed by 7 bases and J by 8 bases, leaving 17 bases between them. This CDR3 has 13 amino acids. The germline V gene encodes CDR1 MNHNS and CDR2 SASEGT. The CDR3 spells CASTPGTLPEAFF. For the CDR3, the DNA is TGTGCCAGCACCCCCGGGACACTCCCCGAAGCTTTCTTT.

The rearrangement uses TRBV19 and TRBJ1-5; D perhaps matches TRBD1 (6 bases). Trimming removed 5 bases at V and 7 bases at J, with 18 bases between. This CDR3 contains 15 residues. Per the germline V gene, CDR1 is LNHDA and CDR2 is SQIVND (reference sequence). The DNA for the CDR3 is TGTGCCAGTAGTTCCCAAGGGGGTTCGAGGCAGCCCCAGCATTTT. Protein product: CASSSQGGSRQPQHF.

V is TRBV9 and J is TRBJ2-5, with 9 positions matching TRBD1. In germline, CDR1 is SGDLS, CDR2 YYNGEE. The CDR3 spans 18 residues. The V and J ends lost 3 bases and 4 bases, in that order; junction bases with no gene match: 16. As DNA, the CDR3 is TGTGCCAGCAGCGGAGGGGACAGGGCAAGGCCAGGGGGAGAGACCCAGTACTTC. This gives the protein CASSGGDRARPGGETQYF.

The CDR3 DNA reads as TGTGCCAGCAGTTTGGCGGGGGGTTACAATGAGCAGTTCTTC. This encodes CASSLAGGYNEQFF. The chain couples TRBV27 to TRBJ2-1; 8 bases align to TRBD2. CDR1 is MNHEY and CDR2 is SMNVEV in the germline V gene (reference sequence). This CDR3 has 14 residues. V dropped 3 bases and J dropped 4; count of bases not matched to a gene: 2.